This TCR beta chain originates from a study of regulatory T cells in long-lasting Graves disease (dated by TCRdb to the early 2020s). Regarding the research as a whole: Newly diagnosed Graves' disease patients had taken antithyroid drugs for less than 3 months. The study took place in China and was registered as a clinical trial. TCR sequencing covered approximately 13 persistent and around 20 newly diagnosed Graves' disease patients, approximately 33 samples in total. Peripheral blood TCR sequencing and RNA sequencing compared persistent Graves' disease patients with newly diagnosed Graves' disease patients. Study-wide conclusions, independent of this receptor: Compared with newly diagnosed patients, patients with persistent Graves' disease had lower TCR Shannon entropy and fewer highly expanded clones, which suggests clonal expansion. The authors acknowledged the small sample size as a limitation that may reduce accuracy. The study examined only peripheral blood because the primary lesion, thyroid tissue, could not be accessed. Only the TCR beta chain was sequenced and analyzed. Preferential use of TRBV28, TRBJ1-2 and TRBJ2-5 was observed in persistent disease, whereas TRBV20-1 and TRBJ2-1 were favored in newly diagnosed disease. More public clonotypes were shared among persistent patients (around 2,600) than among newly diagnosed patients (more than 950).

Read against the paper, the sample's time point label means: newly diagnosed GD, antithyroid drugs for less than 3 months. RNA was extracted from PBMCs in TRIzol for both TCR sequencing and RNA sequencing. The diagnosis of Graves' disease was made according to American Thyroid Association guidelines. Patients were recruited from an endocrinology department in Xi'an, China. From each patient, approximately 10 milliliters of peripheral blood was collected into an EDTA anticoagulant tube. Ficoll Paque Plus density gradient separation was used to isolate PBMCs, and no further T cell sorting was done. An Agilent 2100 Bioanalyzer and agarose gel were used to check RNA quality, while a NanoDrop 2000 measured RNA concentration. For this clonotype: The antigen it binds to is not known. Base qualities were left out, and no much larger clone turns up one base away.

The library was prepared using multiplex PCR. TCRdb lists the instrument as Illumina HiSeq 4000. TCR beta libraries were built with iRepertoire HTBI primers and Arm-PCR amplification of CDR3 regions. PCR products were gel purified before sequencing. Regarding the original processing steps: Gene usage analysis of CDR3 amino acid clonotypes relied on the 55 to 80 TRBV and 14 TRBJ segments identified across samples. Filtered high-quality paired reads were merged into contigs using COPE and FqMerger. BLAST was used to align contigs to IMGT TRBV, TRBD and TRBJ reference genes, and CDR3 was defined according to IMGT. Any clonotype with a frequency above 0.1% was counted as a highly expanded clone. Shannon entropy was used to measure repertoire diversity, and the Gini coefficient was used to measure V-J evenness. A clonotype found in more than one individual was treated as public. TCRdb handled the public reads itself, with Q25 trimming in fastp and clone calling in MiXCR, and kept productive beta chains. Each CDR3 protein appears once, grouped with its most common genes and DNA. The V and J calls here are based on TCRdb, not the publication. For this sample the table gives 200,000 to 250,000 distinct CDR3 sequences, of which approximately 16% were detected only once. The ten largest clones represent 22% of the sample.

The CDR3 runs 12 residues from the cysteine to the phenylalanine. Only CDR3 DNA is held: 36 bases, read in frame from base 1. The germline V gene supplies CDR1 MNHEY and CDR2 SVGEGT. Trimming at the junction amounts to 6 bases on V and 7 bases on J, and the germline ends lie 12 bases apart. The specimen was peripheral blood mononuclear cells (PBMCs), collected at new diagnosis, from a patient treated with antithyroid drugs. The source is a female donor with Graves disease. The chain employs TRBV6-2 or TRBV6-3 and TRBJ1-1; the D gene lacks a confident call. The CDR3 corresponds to CASRELKGEAFF. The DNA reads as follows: TGTGCCAGCAGAGAACTCAAGGGTGAAGCTTTCTTT.